The 30 T cell receptor beta chains presented below share a single source sample, sequenced in a study of identical twins. TCRdb analysed the 5' RACE reads with MiXCR anew, one entry per CDR3 protein. Here the sample spans 470,000 or so distinct CDR3 sequences, about 24% being singletons. These data were also filed under a second study, of T cells expressing NK-cell markers.

The sample consisted of CD4+ T cells sorted from blood. These receptors were obtained from a woman younger than 35 in good health.

The rearrangement joins TRBV20-1 to TRBJ2-1; TRBD2 matches at 7 bases. V lost 5 bases and J lost 6; bases outside the gene matches: 10. In germline, CDR1 is DFQATT, CDR2 SNEGSKA (reference sequence). The CDR3 has 14 amino acids. The CDR3, as DNA: TGCAGTGCTGCTGCGGGAGCATTCCCCAATGAGCAGTTCTTC. This gives the protein CSAAAGAFPNEQFF.

V and J are TRBV18 and TRBJ2-3; TRBD2 matches at 12 bases. This CDR3 spans 16 amino acids. Losses at the gene ends were 4 bases for V and 5 bases for J; bases not matched to a gene: 7. Germline V gives CDR1 KGHSH, CDR2 LQKENI. The CDR3 here is CASSQRLAGEGDTQYF. Written as DNA, the CDR3 is TGTGCCAGCTCACAAAGACTAGCGGGAGAGGGAGATACGCAGTATTTT.

This clonotype was observed a few times. The chain carries TRBV7-9 and TRBJ1-3; D gene uncertain. The CDR3 loop spans 17 amino acids. V lost 5 bases and J lost 0, with 17 bases in between. The V gene's germline CDR1 is SEHNR and CDR2 FQNEAQ (reference sequence). This CDR3 reads CASSPPVGTASGNTIYF. DNA of the CDR3: TGTGCCAGCAGCCCACCGGTGGGAACAGCCTCTGGAAACACCATATATTTT. Looking up the rest from reference TRBV7-9 and TRBJ1-3 gives the full variable domain: DTGVSQNPRHKITKRGQNVTFRCDPISEHNRLYWYRQTLGQGPEFLTYFQNEAQLEKSRLLSDRFSAERPKGSFSTLEIQRTEQGDSAMYLCASSPPVGTASGNTIYFGEGSWLTVV.

This chain links TRBV12-3 or TRBV12-4 with TRBJ2-5; D is tentatively TRBD1 or TRBD2 (5 bases each). Trimming shortened V by 6 bases and J by 3 bases, and 14 bases separated the two germline ends. CDR3 size: 14 residues. In nucleotides, the CDR3 is TGTGCCAGCAGGCTGGGGGTCGGCGAAGAGACCCAGTACTTC. Its protein is CASRLGVGEETQYF.

There are a few counts of this clonotype. This chain joins TRBV11-3 and TRBJ2-7, with D maybe TRBD1 (5 bases). The CDR3 is 14 amino acids. Trimming pared 0 bases from V and 0 bases from J, leaving 6 bases between. CDR1 SGHNT and CDR2 YENEEA come from the germline V gene. This CDR3 reads CASSLDDSSYEQYF. CDR3 DNA sequence: TGTGCCAGCAGCTTAGACGACAGCTCCTACGAGCAGTACTTC.

In regard to this clonotype: This may come from a read error, since a much larger clone is one base off. J is TRBJ1-4 and V is TRBV6-5; D uncertain. Germline-derived CDR1 and CDR2 are MNHEY and SVGAGI. CDR3 length equals 14 residues. The ends were cut back, 3 bases at V and 11 bases at J, with 16 bases in the middle. Written as DNA, the CDR3 is TGTGCCAGCAGTTATTACCGTCCGGTTGACAAACTGTTTTTT. Its translation is CASSYYRPVDKLFF.

This clonotype was counted a single time. V is TRBV12-3 or TRBV12-4 and J is TRBJ1-4; 8 nucleotides align to TRBD1. The CDR3 totals 15 residues. The trim removed 3 bases at V and 2 bases at J, leaving 2 bases unmatched. The CDR3 region is CASSFDRGTNEKLFF. DNA of the CDR3: TGTGCCAGCAGTTTCGACAGGGGCACTAATGAAAAACTGTTTTTT.

V gene TRBV7-9 combines with J gene TRBJ2-7, with a possible D match to TRBD1 (5 bases). Per the germline V gene, CDR1 is SEHNR and CDR2 is FQNEAQ (reference sequence). V gave up 5 bases and J gave up 6 bases, with 11 bases separating them. This CDR3 spans 12 amino acids. The CDR3 is CASSSLGVEQYF. Here the CDR3 DNA reads TGTGCCAGCAGCAGCCTAGGGGTCGAGCAGTACTTC.

DNA for the CDR3: TGTGCCAGCAGTGATCCAGCTTATGGCTACACCTTC. Translation gives CASSDPAYGYTF. The chain is built from TRBV6-1 and TRBJ1-2; D uncertain. The V gene lost 3 bases and the J gene lost 5 bases, with 7 bases spanning the gap. Germline V gene data show CDR1 as MNHNS and CDR2 as SASEGT. There are 12 residues in the CDR3.

This clonotype was observed a handful of times. The chain uses TRBV6-5 and TRBJ2-5, with 9 bases identical to TRBD2. From germline, CDR1 is MNHEY and CDR2 SVGAGI. The CDR3 is 18 amino acids. V trimming: 2 bases; J trimming: 4 bases; junction bases outside the gene matches: 14. The CDR3 here is CASSYPRLAGPSGETQYF. In DNA, the CDR3 is TGTGCCAGCAGTTACCCCCGGCTAGCGGGGCCCAGCGGAGAGACCCAGTACTTC.

CDR3 nucleotide sequence: TGCAGCGTTGGGGGACTAGCGGGAGGAACGGATGAGCAGTTCTTC. Its protein product is CSVGGLAGGTDEQFF. The rearrangement uses TRBV29-1 and TRBJ2-1, with 15 bases lining up with TRBD2. The CDR3 runs to 15 residues. Germline V gene data show CDR1 as SQVTM and CDR2 as ANQGSEA. After removal of 4 bases from V and 8 bases from J, the junction contained 6 bases not matched to a gene.

This clonotype occurred a few times. The chain links TRBV20-1 to TRBJ2-3, with a possible D match to TRBD2 (7 bases). Germline assignment: CDR1 DFQATT and CDR2 SNEGSKA (reference sequence). This CDR3 has 15 residues. Trimming pared 3 bases from V and 2 bases from J, leaving 15 bases between. The CDR3 DNA sequence: TGCAGTGCTAGCCCGAGGGGGGGTTCCACAGATACGCAGTATTTT. It translates to CSASPRGGSTDTQYF.

The CDR3 here is CASSQGRASGYTF. The CDR3 region has the DNA TGCGCCAGCAGCCAAGGAAGGGCGAGTGGCTACACCTTC. The chain combines TRBV4-3 with TRBJ1-2; D is unresolved. This CDR3 region has 13 residues. Germline lookup yields CDR1 LGHNA and CDR2 YSLEER. The ends were cut back, 1 base at V and 7 bases at J, with 10 bases in the middle.

The chain has TRBV20-1 and TRBJ2-1; D remains ambiguous. The CDR3 consists of 13 residues. The V gene's germline CDR1 is DFQATT and CDR2 SNEGSKA (reference sequence). V was trimmed by 0 bases and J by 7 bases, leaving 10 bases between them. The CDR3 nucleotides are TGCAGTGCTAGAGATACAGTGCGTAATGAGCAGTTCTTC. This gives the protein CSARDTVRNEQFF.

This clonotype was counted a few times. The J gene is TRBJ2-7, the V gene TRBV6-5; TRBD2 is a possible D gene (6 bases). The germline V and J ends were trimmed by 2 bases and 2 bases, with 13 bases remaining between them. Looked up from germline, CDR1 is MNHEY and CDR2 is SVGAGI. The CDR3 extends over 15 amino acids. The DNA for the CDR3 is TGTGCCAGCAGTTACGGCGGGACGCGCACCTACGAGCAGTACTTC. Its protein product is CASSYGGTRTYEQYF.

The chain carries TRBV6-1 and TRBJ2-5; possible D gene TRBD2, 6 bases. The CDR3 loop spans 13 amino acids. Germline V gene data show CDR1 as MNHNS and CDR2 as SASEGT. The ends were cut back, 5 bases at V and 5 bases at J, with 12 bases in the middle. CDR3 DNA: TGTGCCAGCAGTCTTCGGAGGGCGGAGACCCAGTACTTC. Its protein product is CASSLRRAETQYF.

This clonotype was counted a few times. The chain employs TRBV5-1 and TRBJ2-1, with D hard to call. Germline lookup yields CDR1 SGHRS and CDR2 YFSETQ. The CDR3 has 15 amino acids. Trimming stripped 5 bases from V and 0 bases from J, with 12 bases between. The CDR3 DNA reads TGCGCCAGCAGACGCGACTTGAGCTCCTACAATGAGCAGTTCTTC. It encodes CASRRDLSSYNEQFF. Complete variable domain (other parts from reference TRBV5-1 and TRBJ2-1): KAGVTQTPRYLIKTRGQQVTLSCSPISGHRSVSWYQQTPGQGLQFLFEYFSETQRNKGNFPGRFSGRQFSNSRSEMNVSTLELGDSALYLCASRRDLSSYNEQFFGPGTRLTVL.

The gene calls are TRBV20-1 and TRBJ2-1; 9 nucleotides align to TRBD2. Trimming removed 2 bases from V and 8 bases from J; junction bases left unmatched: 16. This CDR3 contains 17 residues. Germline loops: CDR1 DFQATT, CDR2 SNEGSKA (reference sequence). The chain's CDR3 is CSARHHGERGANYEQFF. CDR3 sequence (DNA): TGCAGTGCTAGACACCACGGCGAGCGGGGGGCCAACTATGAGCAGTTCTTC.

The rearrangement uses TRBV7-9 and TRBJ2-7; D may be TRBD2 (6 bases). The germline CDR1 and CDR2 sequences are SEHNR and FQNEAQ (reference sequence). The V gene lost 2 bases and the J gene lost 1 base, with 18 bases spanning the gap. CDR3 length: 17 amino acids. CDR3 DNA sequence: TGTGCCAGCAGCTTAACCGGTGCGGGATGGCGGTCCTACGAGCAGTACTTC. Encoded protein: CASSLTGAGWRSYEQYF.

The CDR3 is CASIKGVRRELSGEQFF. DNA for the CDR3: TGTGCCAGCATCAAAGGGGTACGGCGGGAGCTTTCGGGTGAGCAGTTCTTC. The V call is TRBV2, the J call TRBJ2-1; 7 nucleotides agree with TRBD2. With V trimmed by 7 bases and J by 9 bases, 21 bases remained unmatched. The CDR3 extends over 17 amino acids. The germline V gene encodes CDR1 SNHLY and CDR2 FYNNEI.

The chain couples TRBV6-2 or TRBV6-3 to TRBJ2-5; D may be TRBD2 (5 bases). This CDR3 comprises 15 residues. Germline-derived CDR1 and CDR2 are MNHEY and SVGEGT. V lost 6 bases and J 2 bases, leaving 16 bases between the germline ends. CDR3 residues: CASSRGPWEQETQYF. CDR3 sequence (DNA): TGTGCCAGCAGCCGCGGGCCCTGGGAACAAGAGACCCAGTACTTC.

The rearrangement joins TRBV7-2 to TRBJ2-1; D is possibly TRBD2 (5 bases). The CDR3 is 14 residues long. The germline gives CDR1 SGHTA, CDR2 FQGNSA. The ends were cut back, 5 bases at V and 7 bases at J, with 15 bases in the middle. The CDR3 region has the DNA TGTGCCAGCAGCCCGGAACTACTAGTTAATGAGCAGTTCTTC. Its translation is CASSPELLVNEQFF.

The chain recombines TRBV12-3 or TRBV12-4 with TRBJ2-1; 8 bases line up with TRBD2. The CDR3 totals 14 residues. After removal of 4 bases from V and 4 bases from J, the junction contained 3 bases not matched to a gene. The CDR3 here is CASSWRGDYNEQFF. The CDR3 DNA follows: TGTGCCAGCAGTTGGCGGGGGGATTACAATGAGCAGTTCTTC.

This chain joins TRBV9 and TRBJ2-1; 12 bases fit TRBD2. Germline CDR1 SGDLS, CDR2 YYNGEE. Losses at the gene ends were 6 bases for V and 6 bases for J; bases not matched to a gene: 1. There are 13 residues in the CDR3. CDR3 in amino acids: CASKTSGSNEQFF. Written as DNA, the CDR3 is TGTGCCAGCAAGACTAGCGGGAGCAATGAGCAGTTCTTC.

The chain couples TRBV12-3 or TRBV12-4 to TRBJ2-4; TRBD2 is a possible D gene (5 bases). Trimming left V 10 bases short and J 1 base short, with 17 bases between. The CDR3 is made up of 15 amino acids. The CDR3 sequence: CATTRGSWAKNIQYF. CDR3 bases: TGTGCCACCACCCGGGGTAGTTGGGCCAAAAACATTCAGTACTTC.

This clonotype was counted a few times. The V call is TRBV12-3 or TRBV12-4, the J call TRBJ1-2; D is unresolved. Trimming left V 5 bases short and J 5 bases short, with 18 bases between. The length of the CDR3 is 15 residues. DNA for the CDR3: TGTGCCAGCAGTGCCCGGGGTGCCGGAGGTTATGGCTACACCTTC. It codes for CASSARGAGGYGYTF.

The V call is TRBV6-2 or TRBV6-3, the J call TRBJ2-4; 9 bases are a match to TRBD1. Unmatched junction bases numbered 8, after V lost 5 bases and J lost 6 bases. CDR3 size: 15 residues. Looked up from germline, CDR1 is MNHEY and CDR2 is SVGEGT. CDR3 region: CASSPPGQGGNIQYF. The DNA for the CDR3 is TGTGCCAGCAGTCCCCCGGGACAGGGAGGAAACATTCAGTACTTC.

This clonotype was seen a few times. The rearrangement joins TRBV18 to TRBJ2-5, with D tentatively TRBD1 or TRBD2 (5 bases each). V lost 3 bases and J 0 bases, leaving 11 bases between the germline ends. The CDR3 loop spans 15 amino acids. Germline CDR1 is KGHSH and CDR2 is LQKENI. In DNA, the CDR3 is TGTGCCAGCTCACCGGGAGTGGGGGACCAAGAGACCCAGTACTTC. Translation: CASSPGVGDQETQYF.

This clonotype occurred many times. This chain joins TRBV14 and TRBJ1-5, with unresolved D. The germline V and J ends were trimmed by 0 bases and 4 bases, with 4 bases remaining between them. Germline values: CDR1 SGHDN, CDR2 FVKESK. This CDR3 is 13 amino acids long. CDR3 in amino acids: CASSQESNQPQHF. CDR3 in DNA: TGTGCCAGCAGCCAAGAGAGTAATCAGCCCCAGCATTTT.

In its sample, this clonotype was seen a few times. J is TRBJ2-6 and V is TRBV7-2; no clear D gene. The CDR3 sequence is 16 residues long. The V end was cut by 3 bases, the J end by 2 bases, with 11 bases between. CDR1 and CDR2 (germline): SGHTA, FQGNSA. CDR3 sequence (DNA): TGTGCCAGCAGCTTGAAAAGCTCCCCTGGGGCCAACGTCCTGACTTTC. It specifies CASSLKSSPGANVLTF. Variable domain in full (rest from reference TRBV7-2 and TRBJ2-6): GAGVSQSPSNKVTEKGKDVELRCDPISGHTALYWYRQSLGQGLEFLIYFQGNSAPDKSGLPSDRFSAERTGGSVSTLTIQRTQQEDSAVYLCASSLKSSPGANVLTFGAGSRLTVL.